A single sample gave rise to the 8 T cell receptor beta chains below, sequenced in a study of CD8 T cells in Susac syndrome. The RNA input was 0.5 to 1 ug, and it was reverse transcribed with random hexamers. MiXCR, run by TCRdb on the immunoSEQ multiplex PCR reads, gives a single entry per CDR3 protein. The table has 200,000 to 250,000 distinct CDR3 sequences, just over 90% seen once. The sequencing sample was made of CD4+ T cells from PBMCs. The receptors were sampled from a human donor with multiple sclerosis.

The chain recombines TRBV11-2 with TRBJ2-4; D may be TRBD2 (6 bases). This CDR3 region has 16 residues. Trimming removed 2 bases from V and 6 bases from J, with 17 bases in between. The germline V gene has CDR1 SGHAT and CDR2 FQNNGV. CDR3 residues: CASSLQWGVKGNIQYF. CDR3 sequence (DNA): TGTGCCAGCAGCTTACAGTGGGGGGTGAAGGGAAACATTCAGTACTTC.

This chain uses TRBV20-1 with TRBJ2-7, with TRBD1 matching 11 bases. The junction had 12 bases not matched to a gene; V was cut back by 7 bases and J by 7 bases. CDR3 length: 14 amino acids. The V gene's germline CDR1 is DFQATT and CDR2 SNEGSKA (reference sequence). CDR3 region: CSVTGTGGLEEQYF. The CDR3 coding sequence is TGCAGTGTCACCGGGACAGGGGGTCTCGAGGAGCAGTACTTC.

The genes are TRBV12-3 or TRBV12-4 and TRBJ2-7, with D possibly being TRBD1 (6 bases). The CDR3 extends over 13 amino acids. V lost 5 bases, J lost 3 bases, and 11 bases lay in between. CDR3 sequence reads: CASSKGESYEQYF. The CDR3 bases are TGTGCCAGCAGTAAGGGGGAGAGCTACGAGCAGTACTTC.

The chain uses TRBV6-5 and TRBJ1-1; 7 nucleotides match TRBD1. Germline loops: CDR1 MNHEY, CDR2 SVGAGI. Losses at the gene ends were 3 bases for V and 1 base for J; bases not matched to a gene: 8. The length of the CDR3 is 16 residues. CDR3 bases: TGTGCCAGCAGTTATCGGTCAGGGGGAGCGAACACTGAAGCTTTCTTT. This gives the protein CASSYRSGGANTEAFF.

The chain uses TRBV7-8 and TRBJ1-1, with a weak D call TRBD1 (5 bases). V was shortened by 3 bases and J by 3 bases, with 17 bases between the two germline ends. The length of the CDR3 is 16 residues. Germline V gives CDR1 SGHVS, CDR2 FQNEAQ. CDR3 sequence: CASSFSRGWDHTEAFF. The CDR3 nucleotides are TGTGCCAGCAGCTTCTCGCGGGGATGGGACCACACTGAAGCTTTCTTT. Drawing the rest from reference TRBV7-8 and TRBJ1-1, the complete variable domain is GAGVSQSPRYKVAKRGQDVALRCDPISGHVSLFWYQQALGQGPEFLTYFQNEAQLDKSGLPSDRFFAERPEGSVSTLKIQRTQQEDSAVYLCASSFSRGWDHTEAFFGQGTRLTVV.

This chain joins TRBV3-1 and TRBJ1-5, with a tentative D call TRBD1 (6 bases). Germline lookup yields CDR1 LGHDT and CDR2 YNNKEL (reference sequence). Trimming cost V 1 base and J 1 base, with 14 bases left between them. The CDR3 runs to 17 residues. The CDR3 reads CASSQVGRGMSNQPQHF. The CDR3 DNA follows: TGTGCCAGCAGCCAAGTGGGCAGGGGAATGAGCAATCAGCCCCAGCATTTT.

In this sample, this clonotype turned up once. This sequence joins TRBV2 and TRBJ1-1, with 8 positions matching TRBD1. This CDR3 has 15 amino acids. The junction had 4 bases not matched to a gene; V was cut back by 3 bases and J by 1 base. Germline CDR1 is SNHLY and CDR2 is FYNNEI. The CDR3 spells CASSERTGPNTEAFF. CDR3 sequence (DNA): TGTGCCAGCAGTGAGAGGACAGGGCCGAACACTGAAGCTTTCTTT. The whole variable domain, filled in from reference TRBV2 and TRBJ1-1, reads EPEVTQTPSHQVTQMGQEVILRCVPISNHLYFYWYRQILGQKVEFLVSFYNNEISEKSEIFDDQFSVERPDGSNFTLKIRSTKLEDSAMYFCASSERTGPNTEAFFGQGTRLTVV.

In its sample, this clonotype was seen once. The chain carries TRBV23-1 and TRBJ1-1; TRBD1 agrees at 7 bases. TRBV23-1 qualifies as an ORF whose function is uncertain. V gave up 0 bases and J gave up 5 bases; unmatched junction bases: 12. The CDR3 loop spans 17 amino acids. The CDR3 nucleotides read TGCGCCAGCAGTCAATCGTCCAAGGGGGCGCGATGGACTGAAGCTTTCTTT. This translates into CASSQSSKGARWTEAFF.